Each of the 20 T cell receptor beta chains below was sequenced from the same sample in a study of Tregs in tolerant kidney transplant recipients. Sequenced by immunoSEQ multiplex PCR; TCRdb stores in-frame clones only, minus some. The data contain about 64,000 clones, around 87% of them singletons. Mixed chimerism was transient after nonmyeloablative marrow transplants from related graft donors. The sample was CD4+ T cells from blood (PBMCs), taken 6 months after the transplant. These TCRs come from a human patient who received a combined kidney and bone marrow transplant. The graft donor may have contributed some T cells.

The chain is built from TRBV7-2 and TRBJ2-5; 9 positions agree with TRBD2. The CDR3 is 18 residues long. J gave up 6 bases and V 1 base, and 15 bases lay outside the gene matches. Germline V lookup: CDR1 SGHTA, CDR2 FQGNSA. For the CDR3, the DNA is TGTGCCAGCAGCTTAGAAGGGCCAGCGGGGGGTTTCAAGAAGACCCAGTACTTC. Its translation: CASSLEGPAGGFKKTQYF.

The CDR3 spells CSVRQGEGYGYTF. DNA for the CDR3: TGCAGCGTTCGACAGGGTGAGGGCTATGGCTACACCTTC. This sequence joins TRBV29-1 and TRBJ1-2; 7 nucleotides align to TRBD1. With V trimmed by 5 bases and J by 4 bases, 7 bases remained unmatched. The germline CDR1 and CDR2 sequences are SQVTM and ANQGSEA. The CDR3 loop spans 13 amino acids.

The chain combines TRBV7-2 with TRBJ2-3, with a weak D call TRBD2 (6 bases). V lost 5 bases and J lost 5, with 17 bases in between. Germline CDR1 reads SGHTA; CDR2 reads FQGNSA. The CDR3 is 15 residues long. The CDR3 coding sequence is TGTGCCAGCAGCGCCGGGGGTAAGGGAGGAGATACGCAGTATTTT. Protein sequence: CASSAGGKGGDTQYF. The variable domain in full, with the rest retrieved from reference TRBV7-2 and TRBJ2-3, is GAGVSQSPSNKVTEKGKDVELRCDPISGHTALYWYRQSLGQGLEFLIYFQGNSAPDKSGLPSDRFSAERTGGSVSTLTIQRTQQEDSAVYLCASSAGGKGGDTQYFGPGTRLTVL.

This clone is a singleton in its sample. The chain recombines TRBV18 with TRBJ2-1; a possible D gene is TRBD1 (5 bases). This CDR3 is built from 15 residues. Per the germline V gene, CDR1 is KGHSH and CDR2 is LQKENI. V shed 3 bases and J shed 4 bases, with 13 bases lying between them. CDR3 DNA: TGTGCCAGCTCACCGGACCAGGGTTTGTACAATGAGCAGTTCTTC. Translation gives CASSPDQGLYNEQFF.

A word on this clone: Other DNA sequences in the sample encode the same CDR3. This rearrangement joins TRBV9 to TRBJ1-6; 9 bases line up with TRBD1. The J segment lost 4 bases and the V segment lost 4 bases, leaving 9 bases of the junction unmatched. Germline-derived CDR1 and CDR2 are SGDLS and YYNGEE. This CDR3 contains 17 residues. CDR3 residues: CASSSPRTGVYNSPLHF. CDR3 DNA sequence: TGTGCCAGCAGCTCTCCTCGGACAGGGGTTTATAATTCACCCCTCCACTTT.

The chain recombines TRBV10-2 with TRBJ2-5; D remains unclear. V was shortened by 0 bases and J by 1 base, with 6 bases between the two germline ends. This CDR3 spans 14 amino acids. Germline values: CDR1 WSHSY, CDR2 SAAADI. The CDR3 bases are TGCGCCAGCAGTGAGTCGGCCATCCAAGAGACCCAGTACTTC. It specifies CASSESAIQETQYF.

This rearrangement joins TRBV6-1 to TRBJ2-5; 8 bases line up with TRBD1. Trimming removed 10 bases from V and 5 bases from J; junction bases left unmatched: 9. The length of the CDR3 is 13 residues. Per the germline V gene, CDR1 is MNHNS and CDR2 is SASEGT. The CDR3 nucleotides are TGTGCCACCGACAGGGGATATCGTGAGACCCAGTACTTC. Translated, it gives CATDRGYRETQYF.

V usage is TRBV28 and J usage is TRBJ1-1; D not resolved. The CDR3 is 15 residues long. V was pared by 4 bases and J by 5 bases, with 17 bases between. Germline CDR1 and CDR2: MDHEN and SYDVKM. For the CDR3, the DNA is TGTGCCAGCAGTTCCAAAGAGGGAGTAAAGACTGAAGCTTTCTTT. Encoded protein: CASSSKEGVKTEAFF.

This chain's CDR3 is CASSQDRQYNEQFF. The CDR3 DNA reads TGCGCCAGCAGCCAAGATCGCCAGTACAATGAGCAGTTCTTC. The chain combines TRBV4-1 with TRBJ2-1; no reliable D call. The CDR3 is 14 residues long. The germline gives CDR1 MGHRA, CDR2 YSYEKL. The V end lost 0 bases, the J end lost 4 bases, and 7 bases lay between the germline ends.

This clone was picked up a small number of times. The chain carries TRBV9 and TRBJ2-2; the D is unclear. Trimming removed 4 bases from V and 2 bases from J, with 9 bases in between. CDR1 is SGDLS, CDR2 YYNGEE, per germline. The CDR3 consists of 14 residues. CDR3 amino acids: CASSHQFNTGELFF. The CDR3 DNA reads TGTGCCAGCAGCCATCAGTTCAACACCGGGGAGCTGTTTTTT.

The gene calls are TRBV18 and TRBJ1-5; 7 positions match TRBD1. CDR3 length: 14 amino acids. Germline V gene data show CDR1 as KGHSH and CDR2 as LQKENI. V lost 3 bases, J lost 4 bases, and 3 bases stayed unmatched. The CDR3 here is CASSPQGDNQPQHF. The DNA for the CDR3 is TGTGCCAGCTCACCCCAGGGGGATAATCAGCCCCAGCATTTT. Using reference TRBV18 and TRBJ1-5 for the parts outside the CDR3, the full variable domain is NAGVMQNPRHLVRRRGQEARLRCSPMKGHSHVYWYRQLPEEGLKFMVYLQKENIIDESGMPKERFSAEFPKEGPSILRIQQVVRGDSAAYFCASSPQGDNQPQHFGDGTRLSIL.

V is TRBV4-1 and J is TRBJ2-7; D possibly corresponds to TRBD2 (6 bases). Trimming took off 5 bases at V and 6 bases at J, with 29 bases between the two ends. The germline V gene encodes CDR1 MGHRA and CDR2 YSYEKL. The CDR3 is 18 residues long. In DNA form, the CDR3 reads TGCGCCAGCAGCACCGCCGTCCCCGGACTACCGGACTTCGCCGAGCAGTACTTC. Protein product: CASSTAVPGLPDFAEQYF.

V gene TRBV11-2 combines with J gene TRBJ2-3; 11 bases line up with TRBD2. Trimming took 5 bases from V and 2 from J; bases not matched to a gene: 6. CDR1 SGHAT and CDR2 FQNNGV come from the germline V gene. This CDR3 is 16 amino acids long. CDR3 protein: CASSIIAGGDTDTQYF. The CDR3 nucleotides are TGTGCCAGCAGCATCATAGCGGGAGGGGACACAGATACGCAGTATTTT.

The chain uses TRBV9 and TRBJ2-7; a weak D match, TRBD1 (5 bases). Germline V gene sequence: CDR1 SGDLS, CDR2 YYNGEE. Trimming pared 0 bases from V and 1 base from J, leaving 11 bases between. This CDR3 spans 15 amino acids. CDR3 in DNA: TGTGCCAGCAGCGTAGAGACAGCAACATCCTACGAGCAGTACTTC. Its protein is CASSVETATSYEQYF.

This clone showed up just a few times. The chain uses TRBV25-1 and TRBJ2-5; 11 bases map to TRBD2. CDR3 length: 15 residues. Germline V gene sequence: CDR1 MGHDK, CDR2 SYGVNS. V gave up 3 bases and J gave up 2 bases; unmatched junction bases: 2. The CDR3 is CASSETSGEQETQYF. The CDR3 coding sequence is TGTGCCAGCAGTGAGACTAGCGGGGAGCAAGAGACCCAGTACTTC.

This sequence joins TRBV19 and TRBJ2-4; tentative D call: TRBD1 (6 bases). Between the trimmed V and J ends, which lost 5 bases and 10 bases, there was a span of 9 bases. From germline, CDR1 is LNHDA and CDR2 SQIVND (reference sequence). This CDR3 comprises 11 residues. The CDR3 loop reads CASSLQGIQYF. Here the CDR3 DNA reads TGTGCCAGTAGTCTACAGGGAATTCAGTACTTC.

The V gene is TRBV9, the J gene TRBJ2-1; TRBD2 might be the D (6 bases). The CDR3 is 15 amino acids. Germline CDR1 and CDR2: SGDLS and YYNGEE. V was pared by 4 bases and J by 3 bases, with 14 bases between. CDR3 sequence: CASSFGSGGYNEQFF. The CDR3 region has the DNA TGTGCCAGCAGCTTCGGGAGTGGCGGCTACAATGAGCAGTTCTTC.

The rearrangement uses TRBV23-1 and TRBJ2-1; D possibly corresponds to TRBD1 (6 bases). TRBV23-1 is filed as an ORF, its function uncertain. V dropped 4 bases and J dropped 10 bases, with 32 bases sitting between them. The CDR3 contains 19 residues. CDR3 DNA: TGCGCCAGCAGTCCCACCGCAAATCGTCGGGACACCTCCTTGGAGGAGCAGTTCTTC. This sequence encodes CASSPTANRRDTSLEEQFF.

The CDR3 here is CASSRDLDPTDTQYF. The CDR3 DNA reads TGTGCCAGCAGCCGAGATCTAGACCCCACAGATACGCAGTATTTT. The chain joins TRBV5-4 to TRBJ2-3; unclear D gene. The germline CDR1 and CDR2 sequences are SGHNT and YYREEE (reference sequence). Trimming took off 4 bases at V and 2 bases at J, with 14 bases between the two ends. There are 15 residues in the CDR3.

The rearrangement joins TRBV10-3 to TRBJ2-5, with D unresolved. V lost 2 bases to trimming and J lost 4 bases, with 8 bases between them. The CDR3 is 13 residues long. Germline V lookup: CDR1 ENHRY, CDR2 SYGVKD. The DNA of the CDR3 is TGTGCCATCAGTGAGCGGGTATCAGAGACCCAGTACTTC. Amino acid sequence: CAISERVSETQYF.